The clone carrying this T cell receptor beta chain was observed at least ten times. Its antigen is still unknown. The lymph nodes were axillary draining lymph nodes from breast cancer patients. With V trimmed by 0 bases and J by 6 bases, 7 bases remained unmatched. The CDR3 covers 16 residues. The germline V gene has CDR1 LNHNV and CDR2 YYDKDF (reference sequence). The data were taken from a study of breast tumors, draining lymph nodes, adjacent tissues. The study, taken as a whole, reports: Tumors had less TCR diversity than lymph nodes, more than nontumor tissue.

TCRdb redid the calling of the multiplex PCR reads with MiXCR, one entry per CDR3 protein. The sample holds approximately 140,000 distinct CDR3 sequences; roughly 33% are singletons and the top ten take about 2.5%. The TCR sequence derives from a female donor with breast cancer. Some clones in this sample may be carry-over from other donors' samples. The rearrangement uses TRBV15 and TRBJ2-2; 7 bases match TRBD1. Sequenced sample: axillary lymph node tissue. The CDR3 here is CATSRDLQDRPGELFF. CDR3 coding DNA: TGTGCCACCAGCAGAGATCTCCAGGACAGGCCCGGGGAGCTGTTTTTT. The whole variable domain, filled in from reference TRBV15 and TRBJ2-2, reads DAMVIQNPRYQVTQFGKPVTLSCSQTLNHNVMYWYQQKSSQAPKLLFHYYDKDFNNEADTPDNFQSRRPNTSFCFLDIRSPGLGDTAMYLCATSRDLQDRPGELFFGEGSRLTVL.